This T cell receptor beta chain was identified in a study of cytomegalovirus exposure and HLA in healthy donors. Study observations and caveats: In an earlier analysis, about 87% or about 30%: the productive usage of most TCR beta V segments. The classifier was said to identify cytomegalovirus status with high specificity and sensitivity. In a later analysis, V- and J-gene trimming of beta chains associated with a DCLRE1C missense variant, replicated independently. In the analysis, some V segments, TRBV6-2 and TRBV6-3 included, were excluded as indistinguishable.

PCR involved 60 Vbeta and 13 Jbeta primers. This table comes from immunoSEQ multiplex PCR, and its TCRdb copy is limited to in-frame clones, with some not included. This repertoire shows around 120,000 clones, about 81% found once; its top ten account for 5.5% to 7%. Details on this clone: Its antigen is as yet unknown.

The germline gives CDR1 SEHNR, CDR2 FQNEAQ (reference sequence). V was trimmed by 4 bases and J by 7 bases, leaving 14 bases between them. The CDR3 has 13 amino acids. Sequencing was carried out using PBMCs. This clonotype originated in a woman between 40 and 50 years old in good health and CMV-seropositive. The rearrangement joins TRBV7-9 to TRBJ2-7; tentative D call: TRBD2 (5 bases). CDR3 DNA sequence: TGTGCCAGCAGCTCCCGGGGTTCGGAAGAGCAGTACTTC. This codes for CASSSRGSEEQYF.